This is a list of T cell receptor beta chains from one sample in a study of blood T cell repertoires in COVID-19. The assay was immunoSEQ multiplex PCR, and TCRdb's table has in-frame clones only and misses some. Altogether 300,000 to 450,000 clones are present, over 75% being singletons, with the ten largest covering about 1.9%. What was sequenced was PBMCs or T cells enriched from blood (not recorded which). These TCRs come from a man aged 35 to 55 in a cohort exposed to, infected with or recovered from COVID-19 (not recorded which). The CDR3 runs from the conserved cysteine through the conserved F or W. The D gene is left open where the match is weak. Size values are once, few and many counts, or a class for expanded clones, and some rows have none.

>TRBV5-1|TRBJ1-3|.|.
TGCGCCAGCACCCCTTCCGGAGCCTCTGGAAACACCATATATTTT
CASTPSGASGNTIYF
>TRBV1|TRBJ2-1|.|.
TGCACCAGCAGCCAAGTAATGCGGGAGCAGTTCTTC
CTSSQVMREQFF
>TRBV10-3|TRBJ2-1|TRBD2|.
TGTGCCATCAGCCCAAGACTAGCGGGAGTGGGCAATGAGCAGTTCTTC
CAISPRLAGVGNEQFF
>TRBV7-8|TRBJ2-5|.|.
TGTGCCAGCAGCCTCTTAGCCTGGACAGAAGAGACCCAGTACTTC
CASSLLAWTEETQYF
>TRBV7-9|TRBJ1-1|.|.
TGTGCCAGCAGCTCCGGGGGGGTCACTGAAGCTTTCTTT
CASSSGGVTEAFF
>TRBV7-9|TRBJ1-5|TRBD1|.
TGTGCCAGCTCTGGCCAGGGGGCAAACCAGCCCCAGCATTTT
CASSGQGANQPQHF
>TRBV19|TRBJ2-1|.|once
TGTGCCAGTAGTATAAGTCTGGGGGCGGACTACAATGAGCAGTTCTTC
CASSISLGADYNEQFF
>TRBV28|TRBJ2-1|.|.
TGTGCCAGCAGTTCGTTAGCGAATGAGCAGTTCTTC
CASSSLANEQFF
>TRBV21-1|TRBJ2-7|.|.
TGTGCCAGCAGCAAACAGGGTTTCAGCTCCTACGAGCAGTACTTC
CASSKQGFSSYEQYF
>TRBV18|TRBJ2-1|TRBD1|once
TGTGCCAGCTCACTCACCGGGACAGAATCCAATGAGCAGTTCTTC
CASSLTGTESNEQFF
>TRBV6-4|TRBJ2-2|.|.
TGTGCCAGCAGTGACTCGGCTAGCCCTCTGCGGGAGCTGTTTTTT
CASSDSASPLRELFF
>TRBV2|TRBJ2-7|TRBD1|once
TGTGCCAGCCTAAACCGGGACAGGGTAACAAGACTCTACTTC
CASLNRDRVTRLYF
>TRBV11-2|TRBJ2-7|.|few
TGTGCCAGCAGCTTTAGCGTATTTGACCGCTACGAGCAGTACTTC
CASSFSVFDRYEQYF
>TRBV27|TRBJ2-2|TRBD1|.
TGTGCCAGCAGTTTATACAGGGGAACCGGGGAGCTGTTTTTT
CASSLYRGTGELFF
>TRBV27|TRBJ2-7|.|.
TGTGCCAGCAGAGAAAGAACTAGGACCTACGAGCAGTACTTC
CASRERTRTYEQYF
>TRBV2|TRBJ1-4|.|.
TGTGCCAGCAGTGAAACGGGGAGTAGTAATGAAAAACTGTTTTTT
CASSETGSSNEKLFF
>TRBV15|TRBJ2-7|TRBD2|.
TGTGCCACCAGCATCCCCGATGAGCGGGAGGGCCACGAGCAGTACTTC
CATSIPDEREGHEQYF
>TRBV27|TRBJ2-5|.|.
TGTGCCAGCAGGCCCTGGCCGTCGGGGTTCCAAGAGACCCAGTACTTC
CASRPWPSGFQETQYF
>TRBV7-6|TRBJ2-7|TRBD1|.
TGTGCCAGCAGCCTAGGGTGGCGACAGGGATCCTACGAGCAGTACTTC
CASSLGWRQGSYEQYF
>TRBV10-3|TRBJ2-7|TRBD1|many
TGTGCCATCAGACCGGGACAGGGGGCTATGGGGCATTACGGCGAGCAGTACTTC
CAIRPGQGAMGHYGEQYF
>TRBV7-9|TRBJ1-3|TRBD1|.
TGTGCCAGCGATCACAGGGGAAGAGGAAACACCATATATTTT
CASDHRGRGNTIYF
>TRBV9|TRBJ2-2|TRBD2|few
TGTGCCAGCAGCGTCTCCAGCGGGGCGAACACCGGGGAGCTGTTTTTT
CASSVSSGANTGELFF
>TRBV2|TRBJ2-1|TRBD2|few
TGTGCCAGCAGTGAACAACTAGCGGGAGCGGGTAATGAGCAGTTCTTC
CASSEQLAGAGNEQFF
>TRBV27|TRBJ1-1|.|.
TGTGCCAGCAAACGAACAGGGAACATGAACACTGAAGCTTTCTTT
CASKRTGNMNTEAFF
>TRBV27|TRBJ2-2|.|.
TGTGCCAGCAGTTTATCAAGTACCCTGAGCGGGGAGCTGTTTTTT
CASSLSSTLSGELFF
>TRBV10-2|TRBJ2-3|TRBD1|.
TGCGCCAGCGGCTATGGACAGGGGGCAGATACGCAGTATTTT
CASGYGQGADTQYF
>TRBV19|TRBJ2-7|.|.
TGTGCCAGTAGTAGCGGATCCTACGAGCAGTACTTC
CASSSGSYEQYF
>TRBV11-2|TRBJ2-5|TRBD1|.
TGTGCCAGCAGCTTAGATCGGGGAAGGGGGCCGGAGACCCAGTACTTC
CASSLDRGRGPETQYF
>TRBV4-1|TRBJ1-1|.|.
TGCGCCAGCAGCCCGCGACAGGCCGTTAACACTGAAGCTTTCTTT
CASSPRQAVNTEAFF
>TRBV18|TRBJ2-7|.|.
TGTGCCAGCTCCCTCATGGGAGTTTCCTACGAGCAGTACTTC
CASSLMGVSYEQYF
>TRBV16|TRBJ2-5|.|.
TGTGCCAGCAGCCAACTCCAGGGAGAGACCCAGTACTTC
CASSQLQGETQYF
>TRBV5-1|TRBJ1-1|.|.
TGCGCCAGCACCCAAAACCAACTAGGGGGGAACACTGAAGCTTTCTTT
CASTQNQLGGNTEAFF
>TRBV6-2/TRBV6-3|TRBJ2-1|TRBD2|once
TGTGCCAGCAGCTCCGGGACTAGCGGTTACAATGAGCAGTTCTTC
CASSSGTSGYNEQFF
>TRBV24-1|TRBJ1-2|.|.
TGTGCCACCAGTGACCCCAGACGGAGCGTCTTTGGCTACACCTTC
CATSDPRRSVFGYTF
>TRBV30|TRBJ1-5|.|.
TGTGCCTGGAGTGACAGTCTCAATCAGCCCCAGCATTTT
CAWSDSLNQPQHF
>TRBV19|TRBJ1-4|.|.
TGTGCCAGTAGTAAATTCGTCTCGGGGGGTGAAAAACTGTTTTTT
CASSKFVSGGEKLFF
>TRBV27|TRBJ2-7|.|.
TGTGCCAGCAGTTCACAGGGGGGGATATACGAGCAGTACTTC
CASSSQGGIYEQYF
>TRBV28|TRBJ1-6|TRBD1|.
TGTGCCAGCAGCCTCGTTGAACAGGGGAATTCACCCCTCCACTTT
CASSLVEQGNSPLHF
>TRBV7-6|TRBJ2-1|.|.
TGTGCCAGCAGCACCGGGACAAATGAGCAGTTCTTC
CASSTGTNEQFF
>TRBV7-6|TRBJ2-3|TRBD2|.
TGTGCCAGCAGCTTAGCTTCGTGGTCAACTAGCGGGGCAGATACGCAGTATTTT
CASSLASWSTSGADTQYF
>TRBV10-2|TRBJ2-5|TRBD2|.
TGCGCCAGCAGTGAGTCTAGACTAGCGGGACAAGAGACCCAGTACTTC
CASSESRLAGQETQYF
>TRBV15|TRBJ1-2|.|.
TGTGCCACCAGCAGCGATCTAGGGGCCAACGGCTACACCTTC
CATSSDLGANGYTF
>TRBV7-2|TRBJ1-4|TRBD1|.
TGTGCCAGCAGCCCGGGACAGGGCAATGAAAAACTGTTTTTT
CASSPGQGNEKLFF
>TRBV7-9|TRBJ1-3|TRBD1|.
TGTGCCAGCAGCATCAGCAGGGGGCGTGGAAACACCATATATTTT
CASSISRGRGNTIYF
>TRBV7-9|TRBJ2-1|TRBD1|.
TGTGCCAGCAGCTCGCCGGGGACAGCCTACAATGAGCAGTTCTTC
CASSSPGTAYNEQFF
>TRBV3-1/TRBV3-2|TRBJ2-6|TRBD2|once
TGTGCCAGCAGCCGCGAGCCAACGGGACTAGCGGGAGCTGGGGCCAACGTCCTGACTTTC
CASSREPTGLAGAGANVLTF
>TRBV11-2|TRBJ2-1|.|.
TGTGCCTCCCTACAGTCCTTCCTTCATGAGCAGTTCTTC
CASLQSFLHEQFF
>TRBV9|TRBJ2-7|.|.
TGTGCCAGCAGCGTTGTGGCTGGCGAGCAGTACTTC
CASSVVAGEQYF
>TRBV16|TRBJ1-4|TRBD1|.
TGTGCCAGCAGCCCGGGACAGGTGAATGAAAAACTGTTTTTT
CASSPGQVNEKLFF
>TRBV30|TRBJ2-7|TRBD1|.
TGTGCCTGGAGAGAGGCCACCGGGACAGGGAACTACGAGCAGTACTTC
CAWREATGTGNYEQYF
>TRBV30|TRBJ1-5|TRBD1|.
TGTGCCTGGAGTAGACAGGGGCGCCAGCCCCAGCATTTT
CAWSRQGRQPQHF
>TRBV20-1|TRBJ1-3|TRBD1|.
TGCAGTGCTAGTGGGATACAGGGGGCTACCGAAAACACCATATATTTT
CSASGIQGATENTIYF
>TRBV19|TRBJ1-1|TRBD1|.
TGTGCCAGTAAAGACAGGGCCTCCAACACTGAAGCTTTCTTT
CASKDRASNTEAFF
>TRBV3-1/TRBV3-2|TRBJ2-2|.|.
TGTGCCAGCAGCCAGGCAGGACAGTATCCCGGGGAGCTGTTTTTT
CASSQAGQYPGELFF